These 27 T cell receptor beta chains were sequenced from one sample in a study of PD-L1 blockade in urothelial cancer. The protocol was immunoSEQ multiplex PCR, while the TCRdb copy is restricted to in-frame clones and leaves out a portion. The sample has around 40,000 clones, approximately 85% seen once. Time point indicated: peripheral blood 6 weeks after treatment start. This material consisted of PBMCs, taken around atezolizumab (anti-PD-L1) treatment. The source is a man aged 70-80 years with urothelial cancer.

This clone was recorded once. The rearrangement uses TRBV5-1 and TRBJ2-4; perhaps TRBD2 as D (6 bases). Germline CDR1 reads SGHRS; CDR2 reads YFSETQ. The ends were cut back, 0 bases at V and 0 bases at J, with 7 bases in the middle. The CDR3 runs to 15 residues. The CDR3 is CASSLVGGAKNIQYF. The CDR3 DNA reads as TGCGCCAGCAGCTTGGTGGGGGGAGCCAAAAACATTCAGTACTTC.

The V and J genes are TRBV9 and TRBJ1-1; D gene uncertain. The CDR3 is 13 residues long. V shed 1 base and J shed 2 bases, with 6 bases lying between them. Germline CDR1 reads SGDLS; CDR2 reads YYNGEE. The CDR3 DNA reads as TGTGCCAGCAGCGTACTACTCAACACTGAAGCTTTCTTT. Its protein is CASSVLLNTEAFF.

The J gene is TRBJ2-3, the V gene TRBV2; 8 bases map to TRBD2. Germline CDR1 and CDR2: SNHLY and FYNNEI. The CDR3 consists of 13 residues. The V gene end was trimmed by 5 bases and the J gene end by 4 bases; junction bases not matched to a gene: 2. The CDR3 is CASSTSGADTQYF. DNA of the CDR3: TGTGCCAGCAGTACTAGCGGCGCAGATACGCAGTATTTT.

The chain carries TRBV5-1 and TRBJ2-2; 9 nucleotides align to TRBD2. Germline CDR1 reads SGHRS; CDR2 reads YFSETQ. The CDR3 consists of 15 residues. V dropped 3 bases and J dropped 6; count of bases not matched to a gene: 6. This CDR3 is CASSSGLAGAGELFF. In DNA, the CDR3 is TGCGCCAGCAGCTCGGGACTAGCTGGGGCCGGGGAGCTGTTTTTT. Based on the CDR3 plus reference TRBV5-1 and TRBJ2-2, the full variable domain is KAGVTQTPRYLIKTRGQQVTLSCSPISGHRSVSWYQQTPGQGLQFLFEYFSETQRNKGNFPGRFSGRQFSNSRSEMNVSTLELGDSALYLCASSSGLAGAGELFFGEGSRLTVL.

The CDR3 sequence: CASSSRAYHGADTQYF. The CDR3, as DNA: TGTGCCAGCAGCTCCCGGGCCTACCACGGGGCAGATACGCAGTATTTT. The chain has TRBV14 and TRBJ2-3, with a tentative D call TRBD2 (5 bases). The ends were cut back, 5 bases at V and 4 bases at J, with 19 bases in the middle. The CDR3 is 16 amino acids. Germline CDR1 and CDR2: SGHDN and FVKESK.

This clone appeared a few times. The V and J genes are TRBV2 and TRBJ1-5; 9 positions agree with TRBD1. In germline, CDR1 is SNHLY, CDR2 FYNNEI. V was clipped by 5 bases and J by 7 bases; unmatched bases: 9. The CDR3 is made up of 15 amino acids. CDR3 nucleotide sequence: TGTGCCAGCAGTCGGACAGGGGATGGAGAGCAGCCCCAGCATTTT. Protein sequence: CASSRTGDGEQPQHF. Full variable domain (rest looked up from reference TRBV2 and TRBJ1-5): EPEVTQTPSHQVTQMGQEVILRCVPISNHLYFYWYRQILGQKVEFLVSFYNNEISEKSEIFDDQFSVERPDGSNFTLKIRSTKLEDSAMYFCASSRTGDGEQPQHFGDGTRLSIL.

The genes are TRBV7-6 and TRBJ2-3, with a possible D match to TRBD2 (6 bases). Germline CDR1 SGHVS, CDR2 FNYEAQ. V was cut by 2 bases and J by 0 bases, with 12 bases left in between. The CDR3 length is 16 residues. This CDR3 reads CASSLIGGTSTDTQYF. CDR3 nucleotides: TGTGCCAGCAGCTTAATTGGCGGGACTAGCACAGATACGCAGTATTTT.

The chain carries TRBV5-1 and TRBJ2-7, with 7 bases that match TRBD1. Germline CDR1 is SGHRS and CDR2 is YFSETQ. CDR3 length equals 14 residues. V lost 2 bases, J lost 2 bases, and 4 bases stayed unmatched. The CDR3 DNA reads TGCGCCAGCAGCTTTACAGGGGTAGCCTACGAGCAGTACTTC. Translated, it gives CASSFTGVAYEQYF.

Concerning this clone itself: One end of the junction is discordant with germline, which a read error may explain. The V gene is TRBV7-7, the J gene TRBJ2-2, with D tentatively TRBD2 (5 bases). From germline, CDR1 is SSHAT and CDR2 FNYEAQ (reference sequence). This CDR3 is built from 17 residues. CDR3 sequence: CASSPGLITANTGELFF. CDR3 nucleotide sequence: TGTGCTAGCAGCCCCGGACTTATTACAGCGAACACCGGGGAGCTGTTTTTT. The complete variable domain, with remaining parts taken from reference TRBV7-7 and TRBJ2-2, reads GAGVSQSPRYKVTKRGQDVTLRCDPISSHATLYWYQQALGQGPEFLTYFNYEAQPDKSGLPSDRFSAERPEGSISTLTIQRTEQRDSAMYRCASSPGLITANTGELFFGEGSRLTVL.

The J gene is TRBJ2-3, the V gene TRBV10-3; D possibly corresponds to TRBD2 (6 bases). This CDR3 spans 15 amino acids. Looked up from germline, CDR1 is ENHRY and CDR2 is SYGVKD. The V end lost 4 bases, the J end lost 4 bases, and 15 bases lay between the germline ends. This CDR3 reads CAISGGYRESDTQYF. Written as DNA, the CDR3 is TGTGCCATCAGTGGGGGCTATCGGGAGTCAGATACGCAGTATTTT.

The CDR3 DNA reads TGTGCCATCGCGACAGGTATCTCCGGGGAGCTGTTTTTT. Translation gives CAIATGISGELFF. V usage is TRBV10-3 and J usage is TRBJ2-2; weak D call: TRBD1 (6 bases). The CDR3 sequence is 13 residues long. V lost 8 bases, J lost 6 bases, and 13 bases lay in between. Germline CDR1 and CDR2: ENHRY and SYGVKD.

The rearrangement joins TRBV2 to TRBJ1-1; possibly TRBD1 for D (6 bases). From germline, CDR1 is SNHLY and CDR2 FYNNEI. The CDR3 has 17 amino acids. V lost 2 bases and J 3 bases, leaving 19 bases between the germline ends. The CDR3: CASSELGAFTPDTEAFF. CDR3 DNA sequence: TGTGCCAGCAGTGAACTGGGGGCGTTTACCCCCGACACTGAAGCTTTCTTT. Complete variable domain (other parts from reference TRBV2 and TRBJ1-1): EPEVTQTPSHQVTQMGQEVILRCVPISNHLYFYWYRQILGQKVEFLVSFYNNEISEKSEIFDDQFSVERPDGSNFTLKIRSTKLEDSAMYFCASSELGAFTPDTEAFFGQGTRLTVV.

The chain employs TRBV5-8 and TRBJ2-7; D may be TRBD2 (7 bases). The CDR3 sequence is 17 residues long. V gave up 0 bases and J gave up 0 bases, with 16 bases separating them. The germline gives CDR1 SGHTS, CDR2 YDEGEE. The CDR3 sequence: CASSLEVGGGSSYEQYF. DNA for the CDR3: TGTGCCAGCAGCTTGGAGGTTGGGGGGGGCAGCTCCTACGAGCAGTACTTC.

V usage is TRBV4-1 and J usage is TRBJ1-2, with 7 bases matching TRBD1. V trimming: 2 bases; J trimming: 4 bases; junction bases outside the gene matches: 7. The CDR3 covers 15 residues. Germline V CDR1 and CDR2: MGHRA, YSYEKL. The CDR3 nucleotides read TGCGCCAGCAGCCAAAGGACAGGCGGAGGCTATGGCTACACCTTC. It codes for CASSQRTGGGYGYTF.

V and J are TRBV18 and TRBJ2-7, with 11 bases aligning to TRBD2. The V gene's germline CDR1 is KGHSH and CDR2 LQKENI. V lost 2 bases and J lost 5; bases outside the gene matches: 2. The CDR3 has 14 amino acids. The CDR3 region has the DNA TGTGCCAGCTCACCAACTAGCGGGAGCCACGAGCAGTACTTC. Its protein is CASSPTSGSHEQYF.

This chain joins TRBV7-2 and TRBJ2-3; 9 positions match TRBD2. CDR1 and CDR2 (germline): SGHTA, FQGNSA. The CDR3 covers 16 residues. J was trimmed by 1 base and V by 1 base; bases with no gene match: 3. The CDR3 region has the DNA TGTGCCAGCAGCTTAGTGGCTAGCGGGGGCACAGATACGCAGTATTTT. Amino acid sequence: CASSLVASGGTDTQYF.

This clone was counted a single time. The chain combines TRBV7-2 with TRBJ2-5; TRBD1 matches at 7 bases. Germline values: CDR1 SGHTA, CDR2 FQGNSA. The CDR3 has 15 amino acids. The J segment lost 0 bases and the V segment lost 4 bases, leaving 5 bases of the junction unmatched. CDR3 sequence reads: CASSSYDRDQETQYF. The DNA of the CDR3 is TGTGCCAGCAGCTCTTATGACAGGGACCAAGAGACCCAGTACTTC.

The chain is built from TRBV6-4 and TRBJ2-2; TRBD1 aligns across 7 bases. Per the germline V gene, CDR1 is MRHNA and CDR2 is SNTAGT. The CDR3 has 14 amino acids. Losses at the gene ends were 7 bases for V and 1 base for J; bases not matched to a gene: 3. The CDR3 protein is CASKWTGNTGELFF. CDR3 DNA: TGTGCCAGCAAATGGACAGGGAACACCGGGGAGCTGTTTTTT.

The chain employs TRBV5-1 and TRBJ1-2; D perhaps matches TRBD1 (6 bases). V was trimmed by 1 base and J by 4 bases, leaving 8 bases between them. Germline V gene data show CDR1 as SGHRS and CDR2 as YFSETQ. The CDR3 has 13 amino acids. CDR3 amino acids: CASSLTGSYGYTF. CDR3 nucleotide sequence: TGCGCCAGCAGCTTGACAGGGTCCTATGGCTACACCTTC.

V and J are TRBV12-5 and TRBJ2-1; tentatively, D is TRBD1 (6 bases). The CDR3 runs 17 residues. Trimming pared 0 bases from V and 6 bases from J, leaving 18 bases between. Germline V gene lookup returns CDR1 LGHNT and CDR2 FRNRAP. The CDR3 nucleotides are TGTGCTAGTGGTTTGGTATGGGGGCGATATACGGGCAATGAGCAGTTCTTC. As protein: CASGLVWGRYTGNEQFF.

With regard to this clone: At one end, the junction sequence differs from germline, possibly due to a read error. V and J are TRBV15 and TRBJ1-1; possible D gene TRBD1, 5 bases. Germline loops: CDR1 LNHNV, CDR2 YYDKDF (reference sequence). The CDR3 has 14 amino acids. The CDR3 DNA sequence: TGTGCCGCCAGCAGAGACGGCGGGGGAACTGAAGCTTTCTTT. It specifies CAASRDGGGTEAFF.

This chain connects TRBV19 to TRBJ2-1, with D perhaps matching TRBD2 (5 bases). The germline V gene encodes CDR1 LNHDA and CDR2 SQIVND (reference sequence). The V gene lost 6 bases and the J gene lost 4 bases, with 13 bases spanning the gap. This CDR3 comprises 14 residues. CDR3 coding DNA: TGTGCCAGTAGGAATCGAGGGTCGTACAATGAGCAGTTCTTC. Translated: CASRNRGSYNEQFF.

CDR3 loop: CATSSGRGLEETQYF. CDR3 DNA sequence: TGTGCCACCAGCAGCGGCAGGGGGCTAGAAGAGACCCAGTACTTC. This chain joins TRBV15 and TRBJ2-5, with 8 bases aligning to TRBD1. CDR3 length: 15 amino acids. Germline CDR1 reads LNHNV; CDR2 reads YYDKDF (reference sequence). Unmatched junction bases numbered 6, after V lost 3 bases and J lost 3 bases.

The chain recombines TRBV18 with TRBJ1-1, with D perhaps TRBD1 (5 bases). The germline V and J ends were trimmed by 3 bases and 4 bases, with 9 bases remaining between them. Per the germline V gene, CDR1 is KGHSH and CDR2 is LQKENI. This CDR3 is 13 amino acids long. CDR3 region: CASSPQGVTEAFF. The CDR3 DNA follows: TGTGCCAGCTCACCCCAGGGTGTCACTGAAGCTTTCTTT.

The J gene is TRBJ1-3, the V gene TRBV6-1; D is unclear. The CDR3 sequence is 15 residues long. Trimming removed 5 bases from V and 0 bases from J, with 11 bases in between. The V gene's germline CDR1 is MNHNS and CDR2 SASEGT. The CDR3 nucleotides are TGTGCCAGCAGTCCTTACAGAGTCTCTGGAAACACCATATATTTT. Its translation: CASSPYRVSGNTIYF.

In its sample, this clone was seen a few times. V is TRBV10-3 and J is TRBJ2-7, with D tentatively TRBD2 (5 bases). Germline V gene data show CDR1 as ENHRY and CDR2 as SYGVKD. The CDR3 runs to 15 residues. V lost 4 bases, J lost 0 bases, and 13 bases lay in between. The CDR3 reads CAISVSSASSYEQYF. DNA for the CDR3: TGTGCCATCAGTGTCAGTAGCGCCAGCTCCTACGAGCAGTACTTC.

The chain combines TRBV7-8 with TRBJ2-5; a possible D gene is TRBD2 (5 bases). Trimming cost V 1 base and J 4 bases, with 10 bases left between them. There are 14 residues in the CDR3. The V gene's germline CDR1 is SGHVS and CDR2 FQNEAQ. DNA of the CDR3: TGTGCCAGCAGCTTAGGGGAGCTAGCAGAGACCCAGTACTTC. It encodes CASSLGELAETQYF.